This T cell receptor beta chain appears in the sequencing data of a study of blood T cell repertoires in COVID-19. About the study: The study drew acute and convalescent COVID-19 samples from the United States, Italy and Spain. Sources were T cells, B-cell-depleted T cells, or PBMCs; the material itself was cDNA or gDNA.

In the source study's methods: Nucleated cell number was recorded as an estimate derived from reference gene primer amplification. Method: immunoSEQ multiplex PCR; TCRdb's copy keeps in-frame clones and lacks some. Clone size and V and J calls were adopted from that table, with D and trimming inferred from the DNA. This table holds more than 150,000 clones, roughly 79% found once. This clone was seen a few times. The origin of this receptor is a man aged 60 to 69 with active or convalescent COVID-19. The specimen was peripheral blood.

The CDR3 nucleotides are TGTGCCAGCACCGGGACATTGAACACTGAAGCTTTCTTT. Amino acid sequence: CASTGTLNTEAFF. The chain links TRBV12-3 or TRBV12-4 to TRBJ1-1; possible D gene TRBD1, 6 bases. Trimming removed 7 bases at V and 0 bases at J, with 9 bases between. The CDR3 consists of 13 residues.